This T cell receptor (beta chain) appears in the sequencing data of a study of regulatory T cells in long-lasting Graves disease. Combining iRepertoire HTBI primers with Arm-PCR of CDR3 regions, the authors built TCR beta libraries. Each CDR3 protein gets one entry after TCRdb re-called the multiplex PCR reads with MiXCR. Of under 400,000 distinct CDR3 sequences in the sample, approximately 15% are singletons; the top ten hold roughly 30%. This sample's time point: newly diagnosed GD, antithyroid drugs for less than 3 months. RNA from PBMCs was the source of the TCR library. CDR1 is SGHRS, CDR2 YFSETQ, per germline. The CDR3 consists of 16 residues. V was pared by 2 bases and J by 0 bases, with 11 bases between. The data were also submitted as part of a second study, on T cells in Graves' hyperthyroidism and ophthalmopathy.

This sequence joins TRBV5-1 and TRBJ2-2; D ambiguous. The TCR originated in a man aged 35-49 years with Graves disease. This specimen consisted of peripheral blood mononuclear cells (PBMCs), obtained at new diagnosis, from a patient treated with antithyroid drugs. CDR3 amino acids: CASSLQVVANTGELFF. CDR3 in DNA: TGCGCCAGCAGCTTACAAGTCGTGGCGAACACCGGGGAGCTGTTTTTT.